The subject of this entry is one TCR beta chain. The entry originates in a study of blood T cell repertoires in COVID-19. Data came from immunoSEQ multiplex PCR; TCRdb stores just in-frame clones and leaves some out. The sample has roughly 190,000 clones, more than 70% seen once; the top ten hold under 3%. V lost 1 base, J lost 5 bases, and 8 bases stayed unmatched. The V gene's germline CDR1 is SGHDT and CDR2 YYEEEE. This CDR3 comprises 16 residues. V is TRBV5-6 and J is TRBJ2-1; 8 nucleotides match TRBD2. What was sequenced was peripheral blood. This TCR was recovered from a man aged 50-60 years with active or convalescent COVID-19. The CDR3 spells CASSLTPGGFNNEQFF. The CDR3 DNA follows: TGTGCCAGCAGCTTGACCCCGGGAGGGTTTAACAATGAGCAGTTCTTC.